This TCR beta chain was obtained from a study of blood T cell repertoires in COVID-19. Across the study: Collection of acute and convalescent COVID-19 samples took place in the United States, Italy and Spain. The cDNA or gDNA used as material had been derived from T cells, B-cell-depleted T cells, or PBMCs.

The CDR3 totals 15 residues. J lost 6 bases, V lost 2 bases, and 5 bases had no gene match. CDR1 and CDR2 (germline): SGHTA, FQGNSA. Original data processing: Researchers report that nucleated cell counts were estimated from reference gene primer amplification. Using immunoSEQ multiplex PCR, the repertoire was profiled, and TCRdb retains in-frame clones only, with some absent. The D gene and trimming were derived from the DNA, and the V and J assignments and clone size from that table. The sample contains 53,000 or so clones, about three quarters of which appear only once. This receptor was obtained from a man aged 65-85 years with active or convalescent COVID-19. Sequencing was performed on peripheral blood. The gene calls are TRBV7-2 and TRBJ1-4; 8 nucleotides line up with TRBD1. The CDR3 region has the DNA TGTGCCAGCAGCTTATGGGCAGGGGGCGATGAAAAACTGTTTTTT. This translates into CASSLWAGGDEKLFF. Variable domain in full (rest from reference TRBV7-2 and TRBJ1-4): GAGVSQSPSNKVTEKGKDVELRCDPISGHTALYWYRQSLGQGLEFLIYFQGNSAPDKSGLPSDRFSAERTGGSVSTLTIQRTQQEDSAVYLCASSLWAGGDEKLFFGSGTQLSVL.